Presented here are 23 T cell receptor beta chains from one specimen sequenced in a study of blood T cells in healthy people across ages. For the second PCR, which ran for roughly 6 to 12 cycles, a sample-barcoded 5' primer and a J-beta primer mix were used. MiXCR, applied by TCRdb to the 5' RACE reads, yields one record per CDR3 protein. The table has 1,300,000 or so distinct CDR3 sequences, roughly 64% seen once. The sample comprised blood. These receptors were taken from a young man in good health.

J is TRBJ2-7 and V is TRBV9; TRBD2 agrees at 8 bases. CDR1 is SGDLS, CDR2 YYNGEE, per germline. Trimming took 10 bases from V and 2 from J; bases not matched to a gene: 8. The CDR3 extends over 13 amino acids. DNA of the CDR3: TGTGCCCAAGAAGCGGGAGCCGCCTACGAGCAGTACTTC. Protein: CAQEAGAAYEQYF.

This chain's CDR3 is CASSQRLLTQYF. The CDR3, as DNA: TGTGCCAGCAGCCAACGGTTACTCACCCAGTATTTT. The V call is TRBV5-4, the J call TRBJ2-3, with D unclear. Germline V gene sequence: CDR1 SGHNT, CDR2 YYREEE (reference sequence). This CDR3 is 12 amino acids long. V was clipped by 4 bases and J by 12 bases, with 15 bases between them.

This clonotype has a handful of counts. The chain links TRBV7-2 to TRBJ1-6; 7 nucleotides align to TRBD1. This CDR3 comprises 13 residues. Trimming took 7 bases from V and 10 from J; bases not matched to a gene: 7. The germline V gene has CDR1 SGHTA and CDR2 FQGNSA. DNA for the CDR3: TGTGCCAGCACCGGACAGGTGGAATCACCCCTCCACTTT. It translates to CASTGQVESPLHF.

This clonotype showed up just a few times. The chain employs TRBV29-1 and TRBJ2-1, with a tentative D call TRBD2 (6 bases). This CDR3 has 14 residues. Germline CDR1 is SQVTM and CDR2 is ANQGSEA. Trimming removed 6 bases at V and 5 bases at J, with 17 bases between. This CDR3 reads CSVRLGTEDNEQFF. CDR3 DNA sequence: TGCAGCGTCAGATTAGGGACTGAGGACAATGAGCAGTTCTTC.

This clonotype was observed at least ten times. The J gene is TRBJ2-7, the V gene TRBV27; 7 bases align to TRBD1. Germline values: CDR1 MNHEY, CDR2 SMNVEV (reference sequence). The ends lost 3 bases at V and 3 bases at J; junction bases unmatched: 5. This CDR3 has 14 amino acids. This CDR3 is CASSLAWDSYEQYF. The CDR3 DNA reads TGTGCCAGCAGTTTGGCATGGGACAGCTACGAGCAGTACTTC.

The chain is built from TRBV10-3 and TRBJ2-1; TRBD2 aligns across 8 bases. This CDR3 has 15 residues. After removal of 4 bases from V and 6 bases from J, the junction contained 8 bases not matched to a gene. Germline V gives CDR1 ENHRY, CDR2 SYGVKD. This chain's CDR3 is CAISVTERESNEQFF. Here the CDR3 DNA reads TGTGCCATCAGTGTGACCGAGCGGGAGAGCAATGAGCAGTTCTTC.

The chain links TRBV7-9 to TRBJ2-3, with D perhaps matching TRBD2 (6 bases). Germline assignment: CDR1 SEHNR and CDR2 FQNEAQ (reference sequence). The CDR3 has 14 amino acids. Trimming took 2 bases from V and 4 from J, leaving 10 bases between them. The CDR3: CASSLQLASDTQYF. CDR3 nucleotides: TGTGCCAGCAGCTTACAACTAGCCTCAGATACGCAGTATTTT.

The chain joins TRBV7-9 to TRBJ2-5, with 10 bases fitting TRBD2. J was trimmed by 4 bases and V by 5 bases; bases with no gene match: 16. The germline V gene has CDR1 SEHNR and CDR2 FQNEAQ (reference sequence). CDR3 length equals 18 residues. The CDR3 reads CASSPPERGGIVAETQYF. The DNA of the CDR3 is TGTGCCAGCAGCCCCCCTGAGCGGGGGGGCATCGTCGCAGAGACCCAGTACTTC. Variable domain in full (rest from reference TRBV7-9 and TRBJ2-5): DTGVSQNPRHKITKRGQNVTFRCDPISEHNRLYWYRQTLGQGPEFLTYFQNEAQLEKSRLLSDRFSAERPKGSFSTLEIQRTEQGDSAMYLCASSPPERGGIVAETQYFGPGTRLLVL.

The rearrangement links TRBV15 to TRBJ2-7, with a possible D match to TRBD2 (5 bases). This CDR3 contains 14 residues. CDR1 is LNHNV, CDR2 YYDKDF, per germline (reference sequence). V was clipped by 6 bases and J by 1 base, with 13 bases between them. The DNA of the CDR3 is TGTGCCACCAGTCCGCGGGCCGAGTCCTACGAGCAGTACTTC. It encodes CATSPRAESYEQYF.

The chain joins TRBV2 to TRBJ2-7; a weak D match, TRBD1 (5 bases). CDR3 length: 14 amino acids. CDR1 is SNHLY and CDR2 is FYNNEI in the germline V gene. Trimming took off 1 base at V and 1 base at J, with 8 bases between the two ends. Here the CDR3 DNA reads TGTGCCAGCAGTGAAGGGGGCAGGTCCTACGAGCAGTACTTC. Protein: CASSEGGRSYEQYF.

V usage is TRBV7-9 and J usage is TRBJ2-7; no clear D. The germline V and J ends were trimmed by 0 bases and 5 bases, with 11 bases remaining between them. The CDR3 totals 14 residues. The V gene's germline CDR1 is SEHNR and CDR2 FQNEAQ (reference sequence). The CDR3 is CASSLARVGHEQYF. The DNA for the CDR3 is TGTGCCAGCAGCTTAGCCCGGGTTGGCCACGAGCAGTACTTC.

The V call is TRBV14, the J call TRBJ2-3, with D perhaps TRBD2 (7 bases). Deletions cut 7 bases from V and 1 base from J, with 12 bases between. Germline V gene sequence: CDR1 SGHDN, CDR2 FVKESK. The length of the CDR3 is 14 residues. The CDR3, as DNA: TGTGCCAGCAACCTGGGGGGGCGCACAGATACGCAGTATTTT. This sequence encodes CASNLGGRTDTQYF.

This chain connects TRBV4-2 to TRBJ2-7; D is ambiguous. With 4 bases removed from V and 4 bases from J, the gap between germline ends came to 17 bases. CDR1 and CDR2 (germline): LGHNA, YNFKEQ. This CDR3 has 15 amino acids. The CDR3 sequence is CASSPTWQNEYEQYF. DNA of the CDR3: TGTGCCAGCAGCCCGACATGGCAAAATGAATACGAGCAGTACTTC.

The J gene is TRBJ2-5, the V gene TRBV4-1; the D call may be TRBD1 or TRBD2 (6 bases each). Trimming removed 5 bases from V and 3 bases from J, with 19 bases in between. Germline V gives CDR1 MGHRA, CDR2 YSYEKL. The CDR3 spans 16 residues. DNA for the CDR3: TGCGCCAGCAGCAAAGTAGAAAGAGGGGGGAAAGAGACCCAGTACTTC. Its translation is CASSKVERGGKETQYF.

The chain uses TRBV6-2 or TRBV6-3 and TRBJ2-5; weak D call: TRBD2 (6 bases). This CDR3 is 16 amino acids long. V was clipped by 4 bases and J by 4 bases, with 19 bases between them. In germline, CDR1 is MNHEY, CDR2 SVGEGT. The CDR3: CASSSSTSRVRETQYF. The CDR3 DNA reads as TGTGCCAGCAGTTCGTCGACTAGTCGCGTCCGAGAGACCCAGTACTTC.

This CDR3 is CASVHNQYASRSYNEQFF. The CDR3 region has the DNA TGTGCCAGCGTACATAACCAGTACGCCTCCCGTTCCTACAATGAGCAGTTCTTC. The J gene is TRBJ2-1, the V gene TRBV7-9; D unclear. This CDR3 contains 18 residues. The germline CDR1 and CDR2 sequences are SEHNR and FQNEAQ (reference sequence). Trimming shortened V by 8 bases and J by 1 base, and 24 bases separated the two germline ends.

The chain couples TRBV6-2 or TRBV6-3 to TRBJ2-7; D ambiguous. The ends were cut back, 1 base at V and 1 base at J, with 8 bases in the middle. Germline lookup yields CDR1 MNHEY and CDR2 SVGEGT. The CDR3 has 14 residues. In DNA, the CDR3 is TGTGCCAGCAGTTACTTTGGGATTTCCTACGAGCAGTACTTC. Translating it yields CASSYFGISYEQYF.

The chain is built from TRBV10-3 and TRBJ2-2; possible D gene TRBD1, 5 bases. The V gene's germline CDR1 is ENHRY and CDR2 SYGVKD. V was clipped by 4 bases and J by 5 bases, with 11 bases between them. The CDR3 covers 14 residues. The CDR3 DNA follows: TGTGCCATCAGTGGTTCGACAGAGACCGGGGAGCTGTTTTTT. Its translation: CAISGSTETGELFF.

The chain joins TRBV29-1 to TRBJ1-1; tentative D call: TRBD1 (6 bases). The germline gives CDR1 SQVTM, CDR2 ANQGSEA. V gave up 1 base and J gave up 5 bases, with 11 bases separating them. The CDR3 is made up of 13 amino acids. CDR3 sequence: CSVEGGGETEAFF. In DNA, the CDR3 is TGCAGCGTTGAAGGAGGGGGGGAGACTGAAGCTTTCTTT.

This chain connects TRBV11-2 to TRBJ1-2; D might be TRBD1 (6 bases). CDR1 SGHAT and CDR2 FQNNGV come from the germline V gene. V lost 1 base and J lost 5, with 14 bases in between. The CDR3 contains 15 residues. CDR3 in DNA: TGTGCCAGCAGCTTAGCCCCACAGGGCCATTATGGCTACACCTTC. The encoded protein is CASSLAPQGHYGYTF.

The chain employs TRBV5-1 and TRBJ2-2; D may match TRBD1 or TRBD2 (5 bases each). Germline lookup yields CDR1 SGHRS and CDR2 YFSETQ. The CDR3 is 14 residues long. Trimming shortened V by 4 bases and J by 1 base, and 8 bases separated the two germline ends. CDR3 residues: CASSGGENTGELFF. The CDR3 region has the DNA TGCGCCAGCAGCGGGGGAGAGAACACCGGGGAGCTGTTTTTT.

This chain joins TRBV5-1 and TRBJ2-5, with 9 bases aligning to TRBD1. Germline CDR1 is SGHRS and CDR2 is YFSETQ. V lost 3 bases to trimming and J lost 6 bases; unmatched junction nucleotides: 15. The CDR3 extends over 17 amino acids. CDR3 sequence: CASSSHRGRIFWKTQYF. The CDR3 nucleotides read TGCGCCAGCAGCTCACACAGGGGGCGGATCTTTTGGAAGACCCAGTACTTC.

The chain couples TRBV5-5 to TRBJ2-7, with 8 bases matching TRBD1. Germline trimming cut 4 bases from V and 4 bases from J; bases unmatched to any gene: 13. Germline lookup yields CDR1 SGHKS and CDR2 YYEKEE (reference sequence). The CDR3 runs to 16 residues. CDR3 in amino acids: CASSTDPTGVGYEQYF. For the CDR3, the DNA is TGTGCCAGCAGCACTGACCCGACAGGGGTCGGGTACGAGCAGTACTTC.